One and the same sample provided the 21 T cell receptor beta chains below, sequenced in a study of T cells in Graves' hyperthyroidism and ophthalmopathy. Amplification targeted TCR beta CDR3 regions from RNA transcripts. The study used the HTBI primer set for a first-round RT-PCR of the TCR CDR3. TCRdb re-called the multiplex PCR reads through MiXCR, storing one row per CDR3 protein. The repertoire holds 550,000 to 600,000 distinct CDR3 sequences, over 15% seen once, with around 19% in the top ten. The sequencing input was blood. Receptors were obtained from a woman aged 18-29 years with Graves' hyperthyroidism.

The gene calls are TRBV29-1 and TRBJ1-1; maybe TRBD1 (5 bases). The CDR3 has 15 amino acids. Germline-derived CDR1 and CDR2 are SQVTM and ANQGSEA. Trimming stripped 1 base from V and 4 bases from J, with 16 bases between. DNA for the CDR3: TGCAGCGTTGAAGGTGGGGCTTGGACAAGCACTGAAGCTTTCTTT. It yields the protein CSVEGGAWTSTEAFF.

Many counts were recorded for this clonotype. The chain employs TRBV28 and TRBJ1-1, with D possibly TRBD1 on 6 matching bases. Germline V gene sequence: CDR1 MDHEN, CDR2 SYDVKM. There are 17 residues in the CDR3. V lost 4 bases and J lost 4, with 22 bases in between. The CDR3 nucleotides are TGTGCCAGCAGTTCTCCGGGACACGGGAGCGGAAGCACTGAAGCTTTCTTT. Its translation is CASSSPGHGSGSTEAFF.

The rearrangement links TRBV20-1 to TRBJ1-6; TRBD1 matches 7 bases. The CDR3 sequence is 13 residues long. V lost 4 bases and J lost 5; bases outside the gene matches: 2. Germline assignment: CDR1 DFQATT and CDR2 SNEGSKA (reference sequence). The CDR3 region is CSAKGANNSPLHF. For the CDR3, the DNA is TGCAGTGCTAAGGGGGCTAATAATTCACCCCTCCACTTT.

This clonotype was recorded a few times. The V call is TRBV6-5, the J call TRBJ2-1; TRBD1 agrees at 7 bases. J lost 10 bases, V lost 2 bases, and 14 bases had no gene match. Germline V CDR1 and CDR2: MNHEY, SVGAGI. The CDR3 contains 16 residues. CDR3 amino acids: CASSYQANRGQQEQFF. In DNA form, the CDR3 reads TGTGCCAGCAGTTACCAAGCCAACAGGGGCCAGCAGGAGCAGTTCTTC.

The chain links TRBV2 to TRBJ1-6; D is perhaps TRBD1 (5 bases). The V gene's germline CDR1 is SNHLY and CDR2 FYNNEI. CDR3 length: 16 amino acids. V lost 0 bases to trimming and J lost 3 bases, with 9 bases between them. The CDR3 nucleotides read TGTGCCAGCAGTGAAGCGCCAGGGAACTATAATTCACCCCTCCACTTT. It encodes CASSEAPGNYNSPLHF.

The chain carries TRBV24-1 and TRBJ2-1, with 11 positions matching TRBD2. The CDR3 consists of 15 residues. The junction had 5 bases not matched to a gene; V was cut back by 4 bases and J by 7 bases. Germline V gene sequence: CDR1 KGHDR, CDR2 SFDVKD. The CDR3 sequence: CATSERGLAANEQFF. CDR3 sequence (DNA): TGTGCCACCAGTGAGCGGGGACTAGCGGCTAATGAGCAGTTCTTC.

This clonotype was seen ten or more times. The rearrangement joins TRBV5-1 to TRBJ2-7; 9 bases are shared with TRBD1. The CDR3 is 14 amino acids. Unmatched junction bases numbered 7, after V lost 7 bases and J lost 2 bases. From germline, CDR1 is SGHRS and CDR2 YFSETQ. The CDR3 reads CASRSGTGPYEQYF. The CDR3 coding sequence is TGCGCCAGCCGGAGCGGGACAGGGCCCTACGAGCAGTACTTC.

The V call is TRBV20-1, the J call TRBJ1-6; 7 bases match TRBD1. The V gene's germline CDR1 is DFQATT and CDR2 SNEGSKA (reference sequence). The CDR3 extends over 17 amino acids. V shed 0 bases, J shed 6 bases, and the junction held 11 bases outside the gene matches. The CDR3 bases are TGCAGTGCTAGAGATCCCCCGACAGGGCCCATTAATTCACCCCTCCACTTT. It specifies CSARDPPTGPINSPLHF.

This clonotype was detected a few times. The junction and the germline gene differ at one end; a read error may be behind it. V is TRBV5-1 and J is TRBJ2-1, with no clear D. This CDR3 region has 14 residues. CDR1 and CDR2 from the germline V gene are SGHRS and YFSETQ. The DNA of the CDR3 is TGTGCCAGCAGCTTGCAGCTCCTGTACAATGAGCAGTTCTTC. It yields the protein CASSLQLLYNEQFF.

This clonotype came up many times. The V call is TRBV27, the J call TRBJ2-2; the D is unclear. Trimming left V 3 bases short and J 4 bases short, with 6 bases between. Per germline, CDR1 MNHEY and CDR2 SMNVEV (reference sequence). The CDR3 totals 13 residues. The CDR3 sequence: CASSLTVTGELFF. CDR3 coding DNA: TGTGCCAGCAGTTTGACCGTCACCGGGGAGCTGTTTTTT.

This clonotype was found many times. The rearrangement joins TRBV7-3 to TRBJ2-1; 9 nucleotides line up with TRBD2. J gave up 7 bases and V 2 bases, and 6 bases lay outside the gene matches. The CDR3 consists of 15 residues. The V gene's germline CDR1 is SGHTA and CDR2 FQGTGA. The CDR3 protein is CASSLAGLAMNEQFF. The CDR3 nucleotides read TGTGCCAGCAGCTTAGCGGGACTAGCCATGAATGAGCAGTTCTTC.

As to this clonotype: One end of the junction is discordant with germline, which a read error may explain. The chain uses TRBV7-2 and TRBJ2-7; the D gene is possibly TRBD2 (6 bases). Germline CDR1 is SGHTA and CDR2 is FQGNSA. The CDR3 length is 16 residues. The CDR3 region is CASSQDIGRGLYEQYF. Written as DNA, the CDR3 is TGCGCCAGCAGCCAAGATATCGGGCGGGGCCTCTACGAGCAGTACTTC.

This clonotype was seen repeatedly, ten times or more. This rearrangement joins TRBV12-3 or TRBV12-4 to TRBJ1-1; no clear D gene. CDR3 length equals 15 residues. V was shortened by 10 bases and J by 0 bases, with 18 bases between the two germline ends. CDR3 nucleotides: TGTGCCACCCTTCCTGAGGTTCCCTTGAACACTGAAGCTTTCTTT. Translating it yields CATLPEVPLNTEAFF.

This clonotype was picked up a small number of times. This chain joins TRBV28 and TRBJ2-7; 12 bases line up with TRBD1. Germline CDR1 is MDHEN and CDR2 is SYDVKM. The CDR3 length is 15 residues. Trimming cost V 2 bases and J 5 bases; bases outside gene matches: 4. This chain's CDR3 is CASSLQGQGAHEQYF. The CDR3 DNA is TGTGCCAGCAGTTTACAGGGACAGGGGGCCCACGAGCAGTACTTC.

At least ten counts were recorded for this clonotype. V and J are TRBV3-1 and TRBJ1-1; 8 positions match TRBD1. The CDR3 is made up of 15 amino acids. The germline CDR1 and CDR2 sequences are LGHDT and YNNKEL (reference sequence). V lost 3 bases and J lost 4; bases outside the gene matches: 7. CDR3 sequence reads: CASSHFRTGRTEAFF. CDR3 bases: TGTGCCAGCAGCCATTTCCGGACAGGGCGCACTGAAGCTTTCTTT. Full variable domain (outside the CDR3, taken from reference TRBV3-1 and TRBJ1-1): DTAVSQTPKYLVTQMGNDKSIKCEQNLGHDTMYWYKQDSKKFLKIMFSYNNKELIINETVPNRFSPKSPDKAHLNLHINSLELGDSAVYFCASSHFRTGRTEAFFGQGTRLTVV.

The chain couples TRBV3-1 to TRBJ2-5; the match to TRBD2 covers 11 bases. Germline V gene data show CDR1 as LGHDT and CDR2 as YNNKEL (reference sequence). V lost 6 bases to trimming and J lost 10 bases; unmatched junction nucleotides: 13. There are 15 residues in the CDR3. In DNA form, the CDR3 reads TGTGCCAGCAGTGGAGACCCGCTAGCGGGGGGCCTCCAGTACTTC. Residues: CASSGDPLAGGLQYF.

This clonotype was detected many times. The chain recombines TRBV6-2 or TRBV6-3 with TRBJ1-1; 9 bases line up with TRBD1. Germline V CDR1 and CDR2: MNHEY, SVGEGT. With 2 bases clipped from V and 1 base from J, the junction kept 8 bases outside the gene matches. The CDR3 contains 17 residues. As DNA, the CDR3 is TGTGCCAGCAGTTACCGACCCGGACAGGGGTCGAACACTGAAGCTTTCTTT. Translation gives CASSYRPGQGSNTEAFF.

This chain joins TRBV4-1 and TRBJ1-5; D call uncertain. Germline V gives CDR1 MGHRA, CDR2 YSYEKL. V lost 0 bases and J 3 bases, leaving 15 bases between the germline ends. This CDR3 contains 17 residues. The CDR3 is CASSQEWVDGFNQPQHF. DNA of the CDR3: TGCGCCAGCAGCCAAGAATGGGTCGACGGCTTCAATCAGCCCCAGCATTTT.

This clonotype was seen a handful of times. The J gene is TRBJ1-1, the V gene TRBV6-1; D possibly corresponds to TRBD1 (6 bases). The CDR3 is made up of 14 amino acids. V was clipped by 6 bases and J by 1 base, with 12 bases between them. Germline V gives CDR1 MNHNS, CDR2 SASEGT. CDR3 coding DNA: TGTGCCAGCAGCAAAGGACAGAGGAACACTGAAGCTTTCTTT. Translation: CASSKGQRNTEAFF.

This clonotype turned up a few times. The rearrangement uses TRBV29-1 and TRBJ2-5; 7 bases line up with TRBD1. V lost 6 bases, J lost 2 bases, and 6 bases stayed unmatched. There are 13 residues in the CDR3. The germline V gene encodes CDR1 SQVTM and CDR2 ANQGSEA. The CDR3 region is CSVDRAPQETQYF. CDR3 nucleotide sequence: TGCAGCGTAGACAGGGCGCCTCAAGAGACCCAGTACTTC.

V is TRBV4-3 and J is TRBJ2-3; TRBD2 matches 9 bases. From germline, CDR1 is LGHNA and CDR2 YSLEER. The CDR3 consists of 17 residues. V shed 0 bases and J 3 bases; nucleotides not matched to a gene: 7. DNA of the CDR3: TGCGCCAGCAGCCAAGATCTTAGTAGCGGGGGAACAGATACGCAGTATTTT. Encoded protein: CASSQDLSSGGTDTQYF.